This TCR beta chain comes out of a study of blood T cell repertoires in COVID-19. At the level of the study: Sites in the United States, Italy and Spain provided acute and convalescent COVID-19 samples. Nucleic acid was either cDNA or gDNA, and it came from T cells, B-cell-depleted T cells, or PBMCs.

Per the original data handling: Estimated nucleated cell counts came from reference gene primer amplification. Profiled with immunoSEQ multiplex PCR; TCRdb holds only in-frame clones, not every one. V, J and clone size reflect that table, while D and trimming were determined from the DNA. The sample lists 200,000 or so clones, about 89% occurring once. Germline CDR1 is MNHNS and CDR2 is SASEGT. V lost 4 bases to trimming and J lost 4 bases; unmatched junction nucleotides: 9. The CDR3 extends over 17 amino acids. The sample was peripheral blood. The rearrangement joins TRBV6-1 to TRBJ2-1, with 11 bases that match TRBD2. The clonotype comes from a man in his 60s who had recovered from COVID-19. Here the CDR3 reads CASSAMTGTSGYNEQFF. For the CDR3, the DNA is TGTGCCAGCAGTGCTATGACCGGGACTAGCGGATACAATGAGCAGTTCTTC.